This TCR beta chain is from a study of blood T cell repertoires in COVID-19. Some clones are missing from TCRdb's copy, which holds only in-frame ones; the method was immunoSEQ multiplex PCR. The sample records some 120,000 clones, around 87% being singletons. The sequencing input was peripheral blood. The source is a man between 45 and 60 years old with acute or convalescent COVID-19.

The CDR3 reads CASSLGQGFGSYEQYF. CDR3 nucleotide sequence: TGCGCCAGCAGCCTGGGACAGGGGTTTGGTTCCTACGAGCAGTACTTC. This sequence joins TRBV5-1 and TRBJ2-7, with TRBD1 matching over 10 bases. The CDR3 has 16 residues. Losses at the gene ends were 4 bases for V and 1 base for J; bases not matched to a gene: 8. Germline lookup yields CDR1 SGHRS and CDR2 YFSETQ.